This TCR beta chain came from a study of cytomegalovirus exposure and HLA in healthy donors. V was cut by 8 bases and J by 5 bases, with 12 bases left in between. CDR3 length: 12 residues. Germline values: CDR1 MNHNS, CDR2 SASEGT. PCR involved 60 Vbeta and 13 Jbeta primers. Profiling relied on immunoSEQ multiplex PCR, and the TCRdb table lists in-frame clones only, not all of them. The sample consists of about 130,000 clones, 75% to 85% of them appearing once. Study observations and caveats: Later analysis suggested links between common viral pathogens and several top significant clusters. Later analysis found that TCR beta chains associated with HLA were more clonally expanded than other, equally common chains.

As to this clone: Its target is unknown.

Sequencing input: PBMCs. The receptor comes from a male donor in good health and CMV-seronegative. The chain has TRBV6-1 and TRBJ1-1, with a possible D match to TRBD1 (5 bases). Here the CDR3 reads CASCRGKTEAFF. The CDR3 DNA is TGTGCCAGCTGTAGGGGTAAAACTGAAGCTTTCTTT.